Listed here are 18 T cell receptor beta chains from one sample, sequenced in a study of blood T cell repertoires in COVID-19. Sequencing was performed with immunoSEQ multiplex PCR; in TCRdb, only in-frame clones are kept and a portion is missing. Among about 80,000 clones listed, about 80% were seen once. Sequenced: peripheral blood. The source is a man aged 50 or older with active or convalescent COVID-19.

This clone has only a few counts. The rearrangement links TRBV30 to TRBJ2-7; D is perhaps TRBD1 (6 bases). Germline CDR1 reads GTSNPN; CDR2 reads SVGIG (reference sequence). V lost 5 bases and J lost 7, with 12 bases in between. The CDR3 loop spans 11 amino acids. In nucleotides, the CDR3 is TGTGCCTGGGTTACCGGGACAGAGCAGTACTTC. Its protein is CAWVTGTEQYF.

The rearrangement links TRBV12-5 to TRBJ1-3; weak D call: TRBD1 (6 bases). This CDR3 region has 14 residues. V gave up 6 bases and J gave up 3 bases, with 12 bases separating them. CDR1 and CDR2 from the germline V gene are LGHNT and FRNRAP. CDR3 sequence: CASGPRGGGNTIYF. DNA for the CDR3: TGTGCTAGTGGCCCCCGAGGGGGTGGAAACACCATATATTTT.

The CDR3 loop reads CASSSGGWGNEQFF. The CDR3 DNA reads as TGTGCCAGCAGCTCTGGGGGCTGGGGCAATGAGCAGTTCTTC. The chain carries TRBV7-3 and TRBJ2-1, with D perhaps matching TRBD1 (6 bases). This CDR3 has 14 residues. The ends were cut back, 4 bases at V and 6 bases at J, with 13 bases in the middle. Germline V gives CDR1 SGHTA, CDR2 FQGTGA.

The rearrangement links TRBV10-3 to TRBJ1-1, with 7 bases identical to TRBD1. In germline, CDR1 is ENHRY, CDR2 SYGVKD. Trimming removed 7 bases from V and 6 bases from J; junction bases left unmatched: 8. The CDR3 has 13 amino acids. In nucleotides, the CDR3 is TGTGCCATCAACCCGGGACAGAAGGCTGAAGCTTTCTTT. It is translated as CAINPGQKAEAFF.

CDR3 region: CATGGTGDNSPLHF. CDR3 DNA sequence: TGTGCCACCGGAGGGACAGGGGATAATTCACCCCTCCACTTT. J is TRBJ1-6 and V is TRBV7-9; 10 bases fit TRBD1. Germline values: CDR1 SEHNR, CDR2 FQNEAQ (reference sequence). The CDR3 sequence is 14 residues long. J gave up 5 bases and V 10 bases, and 5 bases lay outside the gene matches.

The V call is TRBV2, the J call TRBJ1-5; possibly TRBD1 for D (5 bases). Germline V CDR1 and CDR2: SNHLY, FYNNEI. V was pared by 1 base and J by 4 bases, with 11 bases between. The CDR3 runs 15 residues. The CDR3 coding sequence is TGTGCCAGCAGTGAAGACTGGGGGGGGAATCAGCCCCAGCATTTT. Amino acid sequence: CASSEDWGGNQPQHF. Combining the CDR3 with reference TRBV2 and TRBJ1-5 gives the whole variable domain EPEVTQTPSHQVTQMGQEVILRCVPISNHLYFYWYRQILGQKVEFLVSFYNNEISEKSEIFDDQFSVERPDGSNFTLKIRSTKLEDSAMYFCASSEDWGGNQPQHFGDGTRLSIL.

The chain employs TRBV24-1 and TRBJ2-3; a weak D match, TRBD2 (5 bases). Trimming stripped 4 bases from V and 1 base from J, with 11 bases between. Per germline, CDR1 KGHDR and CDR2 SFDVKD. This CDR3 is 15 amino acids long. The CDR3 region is CATSDPISGTDTQYF. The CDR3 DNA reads TGTGCCACCAGTGACCCTATTAGCGGCACAGATACGCAGTATTTT.

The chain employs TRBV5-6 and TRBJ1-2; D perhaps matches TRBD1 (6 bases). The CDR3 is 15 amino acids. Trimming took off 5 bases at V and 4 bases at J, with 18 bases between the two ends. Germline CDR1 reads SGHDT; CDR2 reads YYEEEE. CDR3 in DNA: TGTGCCAGCAGAGATCGCAACAGGGAAGTCTATGGCTACACCTTC. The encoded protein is CASRDRNREVYGYTF. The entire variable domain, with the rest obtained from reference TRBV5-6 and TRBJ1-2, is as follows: DAGVTQSPTHLIKTRGQQVTLRCSPKSGHDTVSWYQQALGQGPQFIFQYYEEEERQRGNFPDRFSGHQFPNYSSELNVNALLLGDSALYLCASRDRNREVYGYTFGSGTRLTVV.

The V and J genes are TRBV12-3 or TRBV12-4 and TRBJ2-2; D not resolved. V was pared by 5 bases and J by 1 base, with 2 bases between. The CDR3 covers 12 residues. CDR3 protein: CASSLNTGELFF. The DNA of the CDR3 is TGTGCCAGCAGTCTGAACACCGGGGAGCTGTTTTTT.

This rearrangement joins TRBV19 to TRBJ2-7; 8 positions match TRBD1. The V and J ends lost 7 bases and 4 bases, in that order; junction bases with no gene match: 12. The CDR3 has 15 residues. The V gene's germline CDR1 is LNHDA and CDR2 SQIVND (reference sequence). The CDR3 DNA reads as TGTGCCAGTACCAGGACAGGGAGCGAACTTTACGAGCAGTACTTC. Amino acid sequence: CASTRTGSELYEQYF.

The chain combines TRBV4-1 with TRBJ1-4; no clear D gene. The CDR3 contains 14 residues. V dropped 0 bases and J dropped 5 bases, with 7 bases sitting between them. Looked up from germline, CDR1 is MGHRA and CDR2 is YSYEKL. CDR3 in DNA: TGCGCCAGCAGCCAAGATCCGGGAAATGAAAAACTGTTTTTT. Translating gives CASSQDPGNEKLFF.

The DNA of the CDR3 is TGCAGCGCCGCGACTTGGATTCAAGAGACCCAGTACTTC. Translation gives CSAATWIQETQYF. The J gene is TRBJ2-5, the V gene TRBV29-1; no reliable D call. This CDR3 region has 13 residues. Trimming removed 7 bases from V and 2 bases from J, with 14 bases in between. CDR1 is SQVTM, CDR2 ANQGSEA, per germline.

The CDR3 bases are TGTGCCAGCAGCAAACAGACCACCGGGGAGCTGTTTTTT. It translates to CASSKQTTGELFF. The J gene is TRBJ2-2, the V gene TRBV9, with no clear D. The CDR3 has 13 amino acids. Germline V gives CDR1 SGDLS, CDR2 YYNGEE. V was trimmed by 4 bases and J by 4 bases, leaving 8 bases between them.

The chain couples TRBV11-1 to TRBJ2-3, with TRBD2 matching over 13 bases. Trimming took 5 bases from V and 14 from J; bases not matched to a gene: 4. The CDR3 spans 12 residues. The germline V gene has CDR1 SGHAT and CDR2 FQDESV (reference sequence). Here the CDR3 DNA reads TGTGCCAGCAGCGGACTAGCGGGGGCACGGTATTTT. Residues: CASSGLAGARYF.

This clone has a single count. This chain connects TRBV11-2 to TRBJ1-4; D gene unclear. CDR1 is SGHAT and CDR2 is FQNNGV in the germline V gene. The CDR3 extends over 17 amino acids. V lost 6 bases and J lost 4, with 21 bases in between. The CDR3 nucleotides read TGTGCCAGCAGTCCCGGCGGGGTCGGCGGATTTAATGAAAAACTGTTTTTT. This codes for CASSPGGVGGFNEKLFF.

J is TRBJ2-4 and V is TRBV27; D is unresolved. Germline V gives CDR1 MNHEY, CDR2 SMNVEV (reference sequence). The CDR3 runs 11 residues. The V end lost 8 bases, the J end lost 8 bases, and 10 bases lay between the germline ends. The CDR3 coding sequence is TGTGCCAGCGGCCAAAACGACATTCAGTACTTC. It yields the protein CASGQNDIQYF.

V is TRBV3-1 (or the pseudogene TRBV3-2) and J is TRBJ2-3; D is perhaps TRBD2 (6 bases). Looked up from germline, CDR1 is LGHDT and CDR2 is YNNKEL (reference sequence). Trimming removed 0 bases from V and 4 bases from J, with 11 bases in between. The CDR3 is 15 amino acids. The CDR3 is CASSQERGRADTQYF. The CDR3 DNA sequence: TGTGCCAGCAGCCAAGAGCGGGGACGGGCAGATACGCAGTATTTT.

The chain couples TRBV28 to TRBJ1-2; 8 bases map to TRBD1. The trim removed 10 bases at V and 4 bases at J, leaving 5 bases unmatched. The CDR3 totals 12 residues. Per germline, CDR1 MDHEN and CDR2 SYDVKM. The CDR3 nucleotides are TGTGCCATCAGGGGGCGATTCTATGGCTACACCTTC. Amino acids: CAIRGRFYGYTF.